This TCR beta chain was observed in a study of patients and donors after allogeneic stem cell transplantation. TCRdb processed the RT-PCR reads anew with MiXCR; each CDR3 protein has one entry. Of 400,000 to 500,000 distinct CDR3 sequences detected, around 16% appear once; the ten largest clones hold 7% to 7.5%. V was clipped by 5 bases and J by 10 bases; unmatched bases: 8. CDR3 length: 15 amino acids. Germline V lookup: CDR1 SGHTA, CDR2 FQGNSA. This clonotype was seen repeatedly, ten times or more. The rearrangement joins TRBV7-2 to TRBJ1-6; 10 bases fit TRBD1. Input material: blood, either unsorted or a sorted T cell fraction (not recorded which). The sequence was obtained from a human donor who was either an allogeneic HSCT recipient or a stem cell or donor lymphocyte infusion donor (not recorded which). It is not recorded whose cells these are; they may come from a transplant donor. The CDR3 coding sequence is TGTGCCAGCAGCCCCGGGACAGGGGTTGGATCACCCCTCCACTTT. Its protein product is CASSPGTGVGSPLHF. The full variable domain, rest sourced from reference TRBV7-2 and TRBJ1-6, is GAGVSQSPSNKVTEKGKDVELRCDPISGHTALYWYRQSLGQGLEFLIYFQGNSAPDKSGLPSDRFSAERTGGSVSTLTIQRTQQEDSAVYLCASSPGTGVGSPLHFGNGTRLTVT.